The clone carrying this T cell receptor beta chain was counted only a few times. This entry comes from a study of blood T cell repertoires in COVID-19. The germline CDR1 and CDR2 sequences are SGHRS and YFSETQ. This CDR3 has 16 residues. The junction had 11 bases not matched to a gene; V was cut back by 4 bases and J by 4 bases. Sequencing was performed with immunoSEQ multiplex PCR; in TCRdb, only in-frame clones are kept and a portion is missing. The table shows 210,000 or so clones, with 88% occurring only once. Material: peripheral blood. The receptor was derived from a woman aged 55-69 years with acute or convalescent COVID-19. The genes are TRBV5-1 and TRBJ1-2; 9 nucleotides match TRBD1. CDR3 sequence reads: CASSRQETGGSYGYTF. In nucleotides, the CDR3 is TGCGCCAGCAGCCGACAAGAAACAGGGGGCTCCTATGGCTACACCTTC. The full variable domain, with the rest looked up from reference TRBV5-1 and TRBJ1-2, is KAGVTQTPRYLIKTRGQQVTLSCSPISGHRSVSWYQQTPGQGLQFLFEYFSETQRNKGNFPGRFSGRQFSNSRSEMNVSTLELGDSALYLCASSRQETGGSYGYTFGSGTRLTVV.